These 32 T cell receptor beta chains originate from one sample sequenced in a study of shared clonotypes between healthy human individuals. The method was immunoSEQ multiplex PCR; TCRdb's version includes in-frame clones alone and lacks a portion of them. The sample holds over a million clones, around three quarters seen once. The sequenced sample consisted of memory CD4+ T cells from PBMCs. Subset reported: CD45RA-negative fraction. Receptors originate from a man aged 18 to 35 in good health. Some clones in this sample may be carry-over from other donors' samples.

The CDR3 DNA follows: TGTGCCAGCAGCAAACGGGGCCTCATGAACACTGAAGCTTTCTTT. It translates to CASSKRGLMNTEAFF. The chain carries TRBV7-9 and TRBJ1-1, with D possibly TRBD1 on 5 matching bases. Germline-derived CDR1 and CDR2 are SEHNR and FQNEAQ (reference sequence). CDR3 length: 15 residues. Trimming left V 5 bases short and J 0 bases short, with 13 bases between.

The gene calls are TRBV7-8 and TRBJ2-7; D ambiguous. Trimming shortened V by 1 base and J by 7 bases, and 14 bases separated the two germline ends. CDR3 length: 14 residues. Germline CDR1 reads SGHVS; CDR2 reads FQNEAQ. The CDR3 DNA follows: TGTGCCAGCAGCTTAGGTCCTTTGAGAGGTGAGCAGTACTTC. This translates into CASSLGPLRGEQYF.

The chain joins TRBV29-1 to TRBJ2-5; a weak D match, TRBD1 (6 bases). Trimming took off 7 bases at V and 6 bases at J, with 18 bases between the two ends. Germline-derived CDR1 and CDR2 are SQVTM and ANQGSEA. The CDR3 runs 13 residues. CDR3 coding DNA: TGCAGCGCTGCCCTACAGGGTGCTAAGACCCAGTACTTC. Amino acids: CSAALQGAKTQYF. Filled out from reference TRBV29-1 and TRBJ2-5, the complete variable domain reads SAVISQKPSRDICQRGTSLTIQCQVDSQVTMMFWYRQQPGQSLTLIATANQGSEATYESGFVIDKFPISRPNLTFSTLTVSNMSPEDSSIYLCSAALQGAKTQYFGPGTRLLVL.

A note on this clone: At the DNA level, this CDR3 is encoded by other sequences in the same sample as well. The chain couples TRBV2 to TRBJ1-5; 8 bases fit TRBD1. Germline CDR1 reads SNHLY; CDR2 reads FYNNEI. This CDR3 has 13 residues. The V gene end was trimmed by 9 bases and the J gene end by 4 bases; junction bases not matched to a gene: 5. This chain's CDR3 is CASSDRENQPQHF. In DNA, the CDR3 is TGTGCCAGTTCGGACAGGGAAAATCAGCCCCAGCATTTT.

CDR3 DNA sequence: TGTGCCAGCAGTCACGGGACTAGCGGGAGCGGGACAGATACGCAGTATTTT. The encoded protein is CASSHGTSGSGTDTQYF. The J gene is TRBJ2-3, the V gene TRBV4-2; TRBD2 matches at 14 bases. Trimming cost V 6 bases and J 3 bases; bases outside gene matches: 8. Per germline, CDR1 LGHNA and CDR2 YNFKEQ. The length of the CDR3 is 17 residues.

The CDR3 nucleotides are TGTGCCAGCAGCCGTCCCCCCGGGGAGCTGTTTTTT. Translating it yields CASSRPPGELFF. The chain couples TRBV7-3 to TRBJ2-2; no clear D gene. Germline lookup yields CDR1 SGHTA and CDR2 FQGTGA. This CDR3 has 12 residues. Trimming shortened V by 5 bases and J by 6 bases, and 7 bases separated the two germline ends.

This clone was seen more than once but under ten times. CDR3 bases: TGTGCCAGCAGTGGACCGTTCCAGGAGGCTGAAGCTTTCTTT. This encodes CASSGPFQEAEAFF. V gene TRBV2 combines with J gene TRBJ1-1; D is undetermined. The CDR3 loop spans 14 amino acids. CDR1 is SNHLY and CDR2 is FYNNEI in the germline V gene. V was clipped by 4 bases and J by 6 bases, with 15 bases between them.

The chain recombines TRBV6-1 with TRBJ2-7; weak D call: TRBD2 (5 bases). Germline V gene data show CDR1 as MNHNS and CDR2 as SASEGT. V was clipped by 4 bases and J by 3 bases, with 10 bases between them. The CDR3 is 13 amino acids. CDR3 bases: TGTGCCAGCAGTGCACGGGAATTCTACGAGCAGTACTTC. The encoded protein is CASSAREFYEQYF.

The V and J genes are TRBV7-3 and TRBJ2-1; 10 bases map to TRBD1. The CDR3 sequence is 14 residues long. V dropped 6 bases and J dropped 7; count of bases not matched to a gene: 6. The germline V gene has CDR1 SGHTA and CDR2 FQGTGA. The CDR3 sequence: CASSQDRGINEQFF. The CDR3 nucleotides read TGTGCCAGCAGTCAGGACAGGGGGATTAATGAGCAGTTCTTC. Based on the CDR3 plus reference TRBV7-3 and TRBJ2-1, the full variable domain is GAGVSQTPSNKVTEKGKYVELRCDPISGHTALYWYRQSLGQGPEFLIYFQGTGAADDSGLPNDRFFAVRPEGSVSTLKIQRTERGDSAVYLCASSQDRGINEQFFGPGTRLTVL.

The chain links TRBV19 to TRBJ2-3, with 7 bases identical to TRBD2. The CDR3 has 16 residues. Germline V gene sequence: CDR1 LNHDA, CDR2 SQIVND (reference sequence). The ends lost 6 bases at V and 2 bases at J; junction bases unmatched: 11. CDR3 amino acids: CASSPRASGYTDTQYF. The DNA for the CDR3 is TGTGCCAGTAGCCCGAGGGCTAGCGGATACACAGATACGCAGTATTTT.

For this clone: A single base is all that separates this from a far larger clone, so a read error is likely. The rearrangement links TRBV11-2 to TRBJ1-1; D gene ambiguous. CDR3 size: 16 residues. Germline V gene data show CDR1 as SGHAT and CDR2 as FQNNGV. CDR3 DNA: TGTGCCAGCAGCTTAGAGTTCGGGAACTTGAACGCTGAAGCTTTCTTT. This sequence encodes CASSLEFGNLNAEAFF.

This clone showed up just once. The rearrangement joins TRBV7-9 to TRBJ2-7; 8 bases match TRBD1. This CDR3 spans 15 amino acids. V lost 2 bases, J lost 6 bases, and 9 bases stayed unmatched. Looked up from germline, CDR1 is SEHNR and CDR2 is FQNEAQ (reference sequence). For the CDR3, the DNA is TGTGCCAGCAGCTTAACCGGACAGGGACGCGTCGAGCAGTACTTC. Amino acid sequence: CASSLTGQGRVEQYF. Variable domain in full (rest from reference TRBV7-9 and TRBJ2-7): DTGVSQNPRHKITKRGQNVTFRCDPISEHNRLYWYRQTLGQGPEFLTYFQNEAQLEKSRLLSDRFSAERPKGSFSTLEIQRTEQGDSAMYLCASSLTGQGRVEQYFGPGTRLTVT.

The chain recombines TRBV28 with TRBJ2-1; maybe TRBD2 (6 bases). The CDR3 sequence is 17 residues long. Germline loops: CDR1 MDHEN, CDR2 SYDVKM. V lost 1 base, J lost 4 bases, and 17 bases lay in between. CDR3 sequence (DNA): TGTGCCAGCAGTTTATTGGCGGGGACGGGAATATACAATGAGCAGTTCTTC. Translation gives CASSLLAGTGIYNEQFF.

The rearrangement uses TRBV11-2 and TRBJ2-1; no clear D. Looked up from germline, CDR1 is SGHAT and CDR2 is FQNNGV. There are 13 residues in the CDR3. Trimming took 5 bases from V and 5 from J, leaving 10 bases between them. The CDR3 spells CASSPGRDNEQFF. CDR3 DNA sequence: TGTGCCAGCAGCCCTGGTCGGGACAATGAGCAGTTCTTC. Complete variable domain (other parts from reference TRBV11-2 and TRBJ2-1): EAGVAQSPRYKIIEKRQSVAFWCNPISGHATLYWYQQILGQGPKLLIQFQNNGVVDDSQLPKDRFSAERLKGVDSTLKIQPAKLEDSAVYLCASSPGRDNEQFFGPGTRLTVL.

The chain links TRBV12-5 to TRBJ2-2; D perhaps matches TRBD1 (5 bases). Trimming shortened V by 0 bases and J by 1 base, and 9 bases separated the two germline ends. CDR1 and CDR2 (germline): LGHNT, FRNRAP. The CDR3 contains 16 residues. The CDR3 nucleotides are TGTGCTAGTGGTTTGGTGTTCGGACAGAACACCGGGGAGCTGTTTTTT. Protein product: CASGLVFGQNTGELFF.

This clone was found a few times. This chain links TRBV11-2 with TRBJ1-2; TRBD1 agrees at 8 bases. Germline assignment: CDR1 SGHAT and CDR2 FQNNGV. The ends lost 5 bases at V and 2 bases at J; junction bases unmatched: 4. This CDR3 region has 14 residues. The CDR3 spells CASSLNRGNYGYTF. In DNA form, the CDR3 reads TGTGCCAGCAGCCTCAACAGGGGGAACTATGGCTACACCTTC.

V usage is TRBV7-6 and J usage is TRBJ1-3; D call uncertain. V lost 2 bases and J 8 bases, leaving 25 bases between the germline ends. There are 18 residues in the CDR3. From germline, CDR1 is SGHVS and CDR2 FNYEAQ. The CDR3 nucleotides are TGTGCCAGCAGCTTAAAATTGGCGGCGGGCTATCGTCGTGACACCATATATTTT. Its translation: CASSLKLAAGYRRDTIYF.

This chain connects TRBV7-9 to TRBJ2-7; D perhaps matches TRBD2 (7 bases). The CDR3 is 16 amino acids. The V gene's germline CDR1 is SEHNR and CDR2 FQNEAQ (reference sequence). The V gene lost 5 bases and the J gene lost 9 bases, with 26 bases spanning the gap. CDR3 DNA: TGTGCCAGCAGCCTACGGGGGGCGAGACTAGTTGAGGTGCAGTACTTC. Residues: CASSLRGARLVEVQYF.

This chain uses TRBV10-3 with TRBJ2-7; the D gene could be TRBD1 or TRBD2 (6 bases each). This CDR3 contains 12 residues. V was clipped by 4 bases and J by 4 bases, with 8 bases between them. Germline CDR1 is ENHRY and CDR2 is SYGVKD. CDR3 nucleotides: TGTGCCATCAGTGGGGGGGCTTACGAGCAGTACTTC. Its protein product is CAISGGAYEQYF.

The chain has TRBV7-8 and TRBJ2-2; a weak D match, TRBD2 (6 bases). Per the germline V gene, CDR1 is SGHVS and CDR2 is FQNEAQ. CDR3 length equals 16 residues. The V end lost 1 base, the J end lost 6 bases, and 15 bases lay between the germline ends. CDR3 region: CASSLVGGNEAGELFF. The CDR3 DNA is TGTGCCAGCAGCTTAGTTGGGGGGAATGAAGCCGGGGAGCTGTTTTTT.

A note on this clone: This sample also contains other DNA sequences that code for the same CDR3. The gene calls are TRBV5-1 and TRBJ2-7; the D is unclear. There are 12 residues in the CDR3. From germline, CDR1 is SGHRS and CDR2 YFSETQ. V shed 3 bases and J shed 1 base, with 5 bases lying between them. The CDR3 DNA reads as TGCGCCAGCAGCTGGGGTTCCTACGAGCAGTACTTC. Amino acids: CASSWGSYEQYF.

Points on this clone: Other DNA sequences in the same sample also yield this CDR3. The chain carries TRBV7-9 and TRBJ1-4; D possibly corresponds to TRBD1 (5 bases). The CDR3 contains 14 residues. Germline V gene lookup returns CDR1 SEHNR and CDR2 FQNEAQ (reference sequence). The V end lost 5 bases, the J end lost 6 bases, and 13 bases lay between the germline ends. The CDR3 loop is CASSTGLGDEKLFF. The CDR3 DNA is TGTGCCAGCAGCACGGGACTTGGGGATGAAAAACTGTTTTTT. Looking up the rest from reference TRBV7-9 and TRBJ1-4 gives the full variable domain: DTGVSQNPRHKITKRGQNVTFRCDPISEHNRLYWYRQTLGQGPEFLTYFQNEAQLEKSRLLSDRFSAERPKGSFSTLEIQRTEQGDSAMYLCASSTGLGDEKLFFGSGTQLSVL.

This chain connects TRBV5-1 to TRBJ2-2, with 10 bases identical to TRBD2. Germline CDR1 is SGHRS and CDR2 is YFSETQ. The CDR3 covers 17 residues. V was clipped by 3 bases and J by 3 bases; unmatched bases: 8. Written as DNA, the CDR3 is TGCGCCAGCAGCTCAAGAACTAGCGGGATATACACCGGGGAGCTGTTTTTT. Its protein is CASSSRTSGIYTGELFF.

As concerns this clone: Other DNA sequences in this sample translate to the same CDR3. This sequence joins TRBV5-1 and TRBJ2-1, with D uncertain. V shed 0 bases and J shed 0 bases, with 4 bases lying between them. This CDR3 contains 14 residues. Germline CDR1 and CDR2: SGHRS and YFSETQ. The CDR3 reads CASSLASSYNEQFF. The CDR3 region has the DNA TGCGCCAGCAGCTTGGCGAGCTCCTACAATGAGCAGTTCTTC.

The chain joins TRBV6-5 to TRBJ2-7; TRBD2 aligns across 9 bases. The germline gives CDR1 MNHEY, CDR2 SVGAGI. J was trimmed by 9 bases and V by 2 bases; bases with no gene match: 11. The CDR3 is 15 amino acids. The CDR3 region has the DNA TGTGCCAGCAGTTACGATAGCGGGAGCACCGTCGGGCAGTACTTC. This sequence encodes CASSYDSGSTVGQYF.

This clone was recorded a few times. The chain combines TRBV7-8 with TRBJ1-1; D not certain. The CDR3 extends over 17 amino acids. Germline CDR1 is SGHVS and CDR2 is FQNEAQ. Trimming stripped 7 bases from V and 2 bases from J, with 23 bases between. In DNA form, the CDR3 reads TGTGCCAGCACCCCATACAGATCGGGTTTCGGTAACACTGAAGCTTTCTTT. Its protein product is CASTPYRSGFGNTEAFF.

The chain couples TRBV5-1 to TRBJ1-1; a possible D gene is TRBD1 (6 bases). V was clipped by 4 bases and J by 5 bases, with 21 bases between them. This CDR3 spans 16 amino acids. Germline V gene sequence: CDR1 SGHRS, CDR2 YFSETQ. In DNA, the CDR3 is TGCGCCAGCAGCCTTGGGGCCGGACAGACCTTAACTGAAGCTTTCTTT. Its translation is CASSLGAGQTLTEAFF.

CDR3 in amino acids: CASSYGGSNTEAFF. CDR3 bases: TGTGCCAGCAGCTACGGGGGCTCGAACACTGAAGCTTTCTTT. The chain employs TRBV7-9 and TRBJ1-1; D is perhaps TRBD1 (6 bases). Germline CDR1 and CDR2: SEHNR and FQNEAQ (reference sequence). The CDR3 runs 14 residues. The V gene lost 4 bases and the J gene lost 1 base, with 10 bases spanning the gap.

This chain links TRBV4-3 with TRBJ2-7; TRBD2 might be the D (6 bases). The ends were cut back, 0 bases at V and 2 bases at J, with 14 bases in the middle. Germline CDR1 LGHNA, CDR2 YSLEER. CDR3 length: 16 amino acids. CDR3 region: CASSQDTLASTYEQYF. The CDR3 DNA reads as TGCGCCAGCAGCCAAGATACCCTAGCGAGCACCTACGAGCAGTACTTC.

This sequence joins TRBV28 and TRBJ2-5; TRBD2 aligns across 13 bases. Germline CDR1 reads MDHEN; CDR2 reads SYDVKM. The ends lost 4 bases at V and 2 bases at J; junction bases unmatched: 7. This CDR3 comprises 17 residues. The CDR3 nucleotides read TGTGCCAGCAGTTCACTCCGGACTAGCGGGAGACAAGAGACCCAGTACTTC. Translated: CASSSLRTSGRQETQYF.

The chain has TRBV5-1 and TRBJ2-4; D gene uncertain. The CDR3 consists of 15 residues. From germline, CDR1 is SGHRS and CDR2 YFSETQ. Deletions cut 4 bases from V and 0 bases from J, with 11 bases between. The CDR3 bases are TGCGCCAGCAGCATTACAAGTCTAGCCAAAAACATTCAGTACTTC. Translation gives CASSITSLAKNIQYF.

The chain combines TRBV5-4 with TRBJ2-7; either TRBD1 or TRBD2 may fit D (5 bases each). This CDR3 comprises 13 residues. Germline lookup yields CDR1 SGHNT and CDR2 YYREEE (reference sequence). Trimming took 4 bases from V and 6 from J, leaving 14 bases between them. The CDR3 region has the DNA TGTGCCAGCAGCCCGATGGGACCCTCCGAGCAGTACTTC. Translated, it gives CASSPMGPSEQYF.